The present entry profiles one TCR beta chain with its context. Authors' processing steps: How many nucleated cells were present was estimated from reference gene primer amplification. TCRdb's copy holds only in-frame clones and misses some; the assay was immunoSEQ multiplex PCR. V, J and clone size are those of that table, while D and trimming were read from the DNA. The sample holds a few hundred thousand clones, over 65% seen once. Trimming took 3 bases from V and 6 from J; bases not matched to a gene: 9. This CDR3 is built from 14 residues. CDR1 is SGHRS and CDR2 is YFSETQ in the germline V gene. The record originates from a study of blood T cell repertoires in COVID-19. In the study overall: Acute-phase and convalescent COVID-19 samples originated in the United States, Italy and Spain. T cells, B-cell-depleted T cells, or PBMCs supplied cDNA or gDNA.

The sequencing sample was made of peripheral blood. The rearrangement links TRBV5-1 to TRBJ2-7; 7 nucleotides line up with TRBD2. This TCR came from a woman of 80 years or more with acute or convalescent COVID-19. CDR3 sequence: CASSSDSTGGEQYF. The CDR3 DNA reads TGCGCCAGCAGCTCCGACTCGACGGGAGGCGAGCAGTACTTC.